This T cell receptor beta chain was identified during a study of T cell responses to AZD1222 COVID-19 vaccine (dated by TCRdb to about 2021). Study-level background: AZD1222 recipients given second doses at about 4 weeks or at about 12 weeks were pooled, since spike-specific TCR depth and breadth were not found to differ between the two schedules. TCR sequencing was performed for roughly 240 trial participants, of whom approximately 200 were given two doses of AZD1222 and approximately 25 were given two doses of MenACWY control vaccine. Enrollment into the trials was organized by age into subgroups of 18-55, 56-69 and 70-plus years, and those subgroups contained roughly 140, 27 and 60 TCR-sequenced participants, respectively.

The CDR3 regions of human TCRbeta chains were analyzed by immunosequencing. As for the authors' bioinformatics: Repertoire TCRs were checked for matches against a reference library of SARS-CoV-2-specific TCRs that had been generated using the MIRA antigen-specificity platform. Breadth was defined as the fraction of unique TCRs that were SARS-CoV-2-associated, and depth was defined as the fraction of total T cells that were SARS-CoV-2-associated. Using the MIRA data, each spike-specific TCR was mapped to the spike region that the TCR reacts to and placed in a CD4 or CD8 class. Log10-transformed breadth and depth values were compared by one-way ANOVA with Sidak's multiple comparisons tests. Not all clones reach the TCRdb copy of this immuneACCESS table, which keeps in-frame sequences only. Checked studies attribute under half of the gap to unresolved V genes and leave the rest unexplained. The V and J calls and the clone size are those of that table, but D and trimming were determined from the DNA. The sample table shows approximately 140,000 clones, and about 95% are seen once. The ten biggest clones cover roughly 1.3% of the sample.

A word on this clone: Its antigen remains unidentified. No much larger clonotype is one base removed from it; base qualities were not supplied.

General findings and caveats noted by the study authors: After two AZD1222 doses, spike-specific TCR breadth and depth were significantly higher than at day 0 and than in MenACWY recipients. The 56-69-year group was small, and its depth increase did not reach significance, likely because of low power. Participants were mostly white British and included more females than males, and it was suggested by the authors that clonal diversity may have been underestimated. Because no day 14 peak-response samples were available, repertoires were characterized only after the peak T cell response. Conclusions about previously exposed vaccinees are limited because only five or six AZD1222 recipients were SARS-CoV-2 seropositive at baseline. The whole spike protein was spanned by vaccine-associated CD4 TCRs, and dominant responses were seen in regions 160-218 and 743-854. Nearly half of unique spike-specific TCRs reportedly recognized epitopes outside regions mutated in the B.1.351 and B.1.1.7 variants.

Reading the label with the study, this specimen's time point is: baseline before first vaccination. The vaccinee samples were drawn from two UK trials, COV001 and COV002, one of which was a single-blind randomized controlled phase 2/3 trial testing AZD1222 (ChAdOx1 nCoV-19) in healthy adults. For TCRbeta chain sequencing, PBMC samples from trial participants were taken at day 0 and at day 28 after the second dose. The origin of this receptor is an adult in good health. The sample in question was peripheral blood, obtained on day 0 of AZD1222 vaccination.

CDR3 protein: CASGWSPTSVPHEQFF. The DNA reads TGTGCTAGTGGTTGGAGCCCGACTAGCGTCCCCCATGAGCAGTTCTTC. The rearrangement combines TRBV12-5 with TRBJ2-1, with 8 bases matching TRBD2. As encoded in the germline V gene, CDR1 is LGHNT while CDR2 is FRNRAP. Its CDR3 holds 16 amino acids, cysteine through phenylalanine. Only the CDR3 region is kept as DNA, spanning 48 bases read in frame from base 1. The germline V end is reduced by 4 bases and the J end by 8 bases; junction bases left unmatched: 13.